Below, 8 T cell receptor beta chains from the same sample are listed, as sequenced in a study of T cells in Graves' hyperthyroidism and ophthalmopathy. Researchers took RNA transcripts and amplified the TCR beta CDR3 regions from them. HTBI primers were used for first-round RT-PCR of the TCR CDR3. TCRdb itself ran the multiplex PCR reads through MiXCR, one entry per CDR3 protein. The data contain approximately 640,000 distinct CDR3 sequences, roughly 15% of them singletons. Source material: blood. These receptor sequences come from a woman in her 30s with Graves' hyperthyroidism.

This clonotype was seen more than once but under ten times. The rearrangement uses TRBV27 and TRBJ2-1, with D possibly being TRBD1 (5 bases). The germline V gene has CDR1 MNHEY and CDR2 SMNVEV (reference sequence). V dropped 1 base and J dropped 8 bases, with 12 bases sitting between them. The length of the CDR3 is 14 residues. The CDR3 loop reads CASSLLAGFDEQFF. The CDR3, as DNA: TGTGCCAGCAGTTTATTAGCAGGGTTCGATGAGCAGTTCTTC.

The chain joins TRBV7-9 to TRBJ2-1; the match to TRBD2 covers 9 bases. The germline gives CDR1 SEHNR, CDR2 FQNEAQ (reference sequence). This CDR3 comprises 16 residues. Trimming took 5 bases from V and 2 from J; bases not matched to a gene: 7. CDR3 bases: TGTGCCAGCAGCGCGTCGCGACTAGCGGCCTACAATGAGCAGTTCTTC. Amino acid sequence: CASSASRLAAYNEQFF.

This clonotype was observed many times. The CDR3 loop reads CASSGRWTQGTGELFF. The CDR3 region has the DNA TGTGCCAGCAGCGGCCGGTGGACCCAGGGCACCGGGGAGCTGTTTTTT. V is TRBV7-8 and J is TRBJ2-2; perhaps TRBD1 as D (5 bases). Germline V CDR1 and CDR2: SGHVS, FQNEAQ. Trimming cost V 5 bases and J 4 bases, with 17 bases left between them. The length of the CDR3 is 16 residues. Based on the CDR3 plus reference TRBV7-8 and TRBJ2-2, the full variable domain is GAGVSQSPRYKVAKRGQDVALRCDPISGHVSLFWYQQALGQGPEFLTYFQNEAQLDKSGLPSDRFFAERPEGSVSTLKIQRTQQEDSAVYLCASSGRWTQGTGELFFGEGSRLTVL.

This clonotype showed up just a few times. The chain employs TRBV18 and TRBJ1-1, with 8 bases identical to TRBD1. The trim removed 2 bases at V and 6 bases at J, leaving 8 bases unmatched. The CDR3 contains 15 residues. Germline assignment: CDR1 KGHSH and CDR2 LQKENI. CDR3 region: CASSPLQGASSEAFF. The CDR3 DNA sequence: TGTGCCAGCTCACCATTGCAGGGGGCGAGCTCTGAAGCTTTCTTT.

This clonotype was seen at least ten times. This chain links TRBV11-3 with TRBJ2-3; tentative D call: TRBD2 (7 bases). With 5 bases removed from V and 1 base from J, the gap between germline ends came to 19 bases. CDR3 length: 17 amino acids. Looked up from germline, CDR1 is SGHNT and CDR2 is YENEEA. CDR3 amino acids: CASSLGGGEEGTDTQYF. DNA of the CDR3: TGTGCCAGCAGCCTCGGAGGGGGGGAGGAGGGCACAGATACGCAGTATTTT. Supplemented by reference TRBV11-3 and TRBJ2-3, the full variable domain reads EAGVVQSPRYKIIEKKQPVAFWCNPISGHNTLYWYLQNLGQGPELLIRYENEEAVDDSQLPKDRFSAERLKGVDSTLKIQPAELGDSAVYLCASSLGGGEEGTDTQYFGPGTRLTVL.

This clonotype appeared many times. The gene calls are TRBV3-1 and TRBJ2-7; 8 bases are a match to TRBD1. Germline CDR1 LGHDT, CDR2 YNNKEL (reference sequence). This CDR3 is built from 13 residues. J gave up 6 bases and V 4 bases, and 5 bases lay outside the gene matches. The DNA of the CDR3 is TGTGCCAGCAGCCTTCTGACAGGGGTCGAGCAGTACTTC. Its translation is CASSLLTGVEQYF.

This clonotype was observed at least ten times. The rearrangement joins TRBV20-1 to TRBJ1-5; maybe TRBD1 (5 bases). This CDR3 region has 15 residues. V was pared by 4 bases and J by 4 bases, with 17 bases between. CDR1 and CDR2 (germline): DFQATT, SNEGSKA (reference sequence). CDR3 bases: TGCAGTGCTACAGGTGGGGGGGGTGGGAATCAGCCCCAGCATTTT. The encoded protein is CSATGGGGGNQPQHF.

There are many counts of this clonotype. The chain joins TRBV27 to TRBJ2-5; D unclear. V was trimmed by 0 bases and J by 2 bases, leaving 13 bases between them. Per germline, CDR1 MNHEY and CDR2 SMNVEV (reference sequence). CDR3 length: 16 amino acids. DNA of the CDR3: TGTGCCAGCAGTTTATCGGCCCTGAGCAGTCAAGAGACCCAGTACTTC. This gives the protein CASSLSALSSQETQYF.